This is a list of T cell receptor beta chains from one sample in a study of cytomegalovirus exposure and HLA in healthy donors. Only in-frame clones appear in the TCRdb table, and some are missing; sequencing was by immunoSEQ multiplex PCR. The sample spans about 120,000 clones; the ten largest clones claim 1.5% to 2%. Input material: PBMCs. These receptors were obtained from a young man in good health and CMV-seronegative. The CDR3 runs from the conserved cysteine through the conserved F or W. Each record gives: J gene, D gene, clone size, V gene, CDR3 DNA, CDR3 protein. A D gene is named only where the DNA matches it firmly. Clone size appears in some rows only: once, few, many, or a class for an expanded clone.

>TRBJ2-7|TRBD1|NA|TRBV6-5
TGTGCCAGCAGTTATACGGGACAGATCTACGAGCAGTACTTC
CASSYTGQIYEQYF
>TRBJ1-1|NA|NA|TRBV5-1
TGCGCCAGCAGCTTGGCCAGGGCAACCACTGAAGCTTTCTTT
CASSLARATTEAFF
>TRBJ1-4|NA|NA|TRBV6-1
TGTGCCAGCAGTGAATTTCCTTCACAGAATGAAAAACTGTTTTTT
CASSEFPSQNEKLFF
>TRBJ2-7|TRBD1|NA|TRBV28
TGTGCCAGCAGTCCTTGGACAGGGGGTTTCGAGCAGTACTTC
CASSPWTGGFEQYF
>TRBJ1-4|NA|NA|TRBV18
TGTGCCAGCTACCCAGGGCCGAATGAAAAACTGTTTTTT
CASYPGPNEKLFF
>TRBJ1-2|NA|NA|TRBV2
TGTGCCAGCGGCCTAACGACAGCCTATGGCTACACCTTC
CASGLTTAYGYTF
>TRBJ2-7|TRBD2|NA|TRBV30
TGTGCCTGGAGTGTACTCCGGCTAGCGGGGGAATCGGGCGAGCAGTACTTC
CAWSVLRLAGESGEQYF
>TRBJ1-1|NA|NA|TRBV4-3
TGCGCCAGCAGCCAAGATGCGGGGGGTAGCACTGAAGCTTTCTTT
CASSQDAGGSTEAFF
>TRBJ1-6|NA|NA|TRBV11-1
TGTGCCAGCAGCCCGGGGGGTCCCACTATTAATTCACCCCTCCACTTT
CASSPGGPTINSPLHF
>TRBJ1-2|TRBD1|NA|TRBV19
TGTGCCAGTAGTATCCCGGACAGGGGCGCCTATGGCTACACCTTC
CASSIPDRGAYGYTF
>TRBJ2-7|TRBD2|NA|TRBV28
TGTGCCAGTGGGGAGGGACTAGCGGGAGTGTTTTCCTACGAGCAGTACTTC
CASGEGLAGVFSYEQYF
>TRBJ2-5|TRBD2|NA|TRBV6-6
TGTGCCAGCAGCCCGGGGGGGACCCAGTACTTC
CASSPGGTQYF
>TRBJ2-3|TRBD2|NA|TRBV7-9
TGTGCCAGCAGCTTAGTCCAGACTAGCGAAGATACGCAGTATTTT
CASSLVQTSEDTQYF
>TRBJ2-3|NA|NA|TRBV9
TGTGCCAGCAGCGTAGACAACCCGAGCACAGATACGCAGTATTTT
CASSVDNPSTDTQYF
>TRBJ2-7|NA|NA|TRBV5-1
TGCGCCAGCAGCTTGTCTTCGTCCAGGGGCTACGAGCAGTACTTC
CASSLSSSRGYEQYF
>TRBJ2-1|TRBD1|NA|TRBV27
TGTGCCAGCAAGAGGGGACAGGGGTTGGATCACAATGAGCAGTTCTTC
CASKRGQGLDHNEQFF
>TRBJ1-2|NA|NA|TRBV15
TGTGCCACCAGCAGAGGACAGGCGGACTATGGCTACACCTTC
CATSRGQADYGYTF
>TRBJ2-1|NA|NA|TRBV9
TGTGCCAGCAGCGCCCGACGGAGCTCCTACAATGAGCAGTTCTTC
CASSARRSSYNEQFF
>TRBJ2-2|NA|NA|TRBV19
TGTGCCAGTAGTTCCGGGGGATTCACCGGGGAGCTGTTTTTT
CASSSGGFTGELFF
>TRBJ1-5|TRBD1|NA|TRBV30
TGTGCCTGTCGGACAGGGCCGGAGAAGCCCCAGCATTTT
CACRTGPEKPQHF
>TRBJ2-7|NA|NA|TRBV30
TGTGCCTGGAGTCCGGGCTACGAGCAGTACTTC
CAWSPGYEQYF
>TRBJ1-5|TRBD1|NA|TRBV7-8
TGTGCCAGCAGCTATCACCGGGACAGGGCGGGTTTGAAGCCCCAGCATTTT
CASSYHRDRAGLKPQHF
>TRBJ2-1|NA|NA|TRBV29-1
TGCAGCGTTGAAACAGACAGGAGCTCCTACAATGAGCAGTTCTTC
CSVETDRSSYNEQFF
>TRBJ1-6|NA|NA|TRBV7-2
TGTGCCAGCAGCCCAGCCGCAGGGCAGAATTCACCCCTCCACTTT
CASSPAAGQNSPLHF
>TRBJ1-3|NA|medium-sized|TRBV28
TGTGCCAGCAGTGGCCGGCGGATCCTCTCTGGAAACACCATATATTTT
CASSGRRILSGNTIYF
>TRBJ2-3|NA|NA|TRBV19
TGTGCCAGTAGTATAGATCGGACAGATACGCAGTATTTT
CASSIDRTDTQYF
>TRBJ2-1|NA|NA|TRBV29-1
TGCAGCGTCCTCCCGGGACATTACGCTCGCGGCTCCTACAATGAGCAGTTCTTC
CSVLPGHYARGSYNEQFF
>TRBJ2-5|NA|NA|TRBV28
TGTGCCAGCAGTTCGATAGCTTGGCAAGAGACCCAGTACTTC
CASSSIAWQETQYF
>TRBJ2-7|TRBD1|NA|TRBV11-3
TGTGCCAGCAGTTTGACAGGGGGCTCCTACGAGCAGTACTTC
CASSLTGGSYEQYF
>TRBJ1-2|NA|NA|TRBV7-9
TGTGCCAGCAGCTTAGGAGGGAATTATGGCTACACCTTC
CASSLGGNYGYTF
>TRBJ2-7|NA|NA|TRBV5-1
TGCGCCAGCAGCTTGTCGCGGGGGCGCTCCTACGAGCAGTACTTC
CASSLSRGRSYEQYF
>TRBJ1-5|NA|NA|TRBV27
TGTGCCAGCAGTTTGCCAGGGGTCCAGCCCCAGCATTTT
CASSLPGVQPQHF
>TRBJ2-7|NA|NA|TRBV9
TGTGCCAGCAGCGGCGAAAAGGGGACACCCGGATTCGAGCAGTACTTC
CASSGEKGTPGFEQYF
>TRBJ2-1|NA|NA|TRBV10-3
TGTGCCATCAGTGAGGGTTCAGATGAGCAGTTCTTC
CAISEGSDEQFF
>TRBJ1-1|NA|NA|TRBV6-1
TGTGCCAGCCGCCTAGGCAGGGTATTGAACACTGAAGCTTTCTTT
CASRLGRVLNTEAFF
>TRBJ2-7|NA|NA|TRBV18
TGTGCCAGCTCACCAAGGGAGGCGTACGAGCAGTACTTC
CASSPREAYEQYF
>TRBJ1-5|NA|NA|TRBV7-9
TGTGCCAGCAGCTTAGTTGAGCAGGGCCCTTACCATTTT
CASSLVEQGPYHF
>TRBJ1-1|NA|NA|TRBV28
TGTGCCAGCAGCCTTCAGGAAAACACTGAAGCTTTCTTT
CASSLQENTEAFF
>TRBJ1-4|NA|NA|TRBV28
TGTGCCAGCAGTTTGGGGGGGGTTAATGAAAAACTGTTTTTT
CASSLGGVNEKLFF
>TRBJ1-5|TRBD1|NA|TRBV28
TGTGCCAGCAGTGACCCGGGACAGGGGGTTCAGCAGCCCCAGCATTTT
CASSDPGQGVQQPQHF
>TRBJ2-5|NA|NA|TRBV10-3
TGTGCCATCAGTGAAAGCGAGGGGGTCCAAGAGACCCAGTACTTC
CAISESEGVQETQYF